This is a list of T cell receptor beta chains from one sample in a study of blood T cell repertoires in COVID-19. Clones were read by immunoSEQ multiplex PCR, and TCRdb kept only the in-frame ones, dropping some. The profile shows about 250,000 clones, about 85% of them singletons. Sample: peripheral blood. The origin of the receptors is a man between 18 and 29 years old with active or convalescent COVID-19. Each CDR3 is given with its conserved first and last residue. The D gene is left open where the match is weak. Some rows mark clone size as missing; the rest say once, few, many or name a class of expanded clone.

V gene: TRBV6-2/TRBV6-3
J gene: TRBJ1-1
D gene: TRBD1
clone size: NA
CDR3 protein: CASSHRDRAVGAFF
CDR3 DNA: TGTGCCAGCAGTCACCGCGACAGGGCTGTCGGAGCTTTCTTT

V gene: TRBV7-2
J gene: TRBJ2-1
D gene: TRBD2
clone size: NA
CDR3 protein: CASSPGTSVDEQFF
CDR3 DNA: TGTGCCAGCAGCCCCGGGACTAGCGTTGATGAGCAGTTCTTC

V gene: TRBV5-1
J gene: TRBJ2-7
D gene: TRBD1
clone size: NA
CDR3 protein: CASSPPAGTGVYEQYF
CDR3 DNA: TGCGCCAGCAGCCCACCCGCCGGGACAGGGGTCTACGAGCAGTACTTC

V gene: TRBV7-3
J gene: TRBJ1-3
D gene: NA
clone size: NA
CDR3 protein: CASSPAGSGNTIYF
CDR3 DNA: TGTGCCAGCAGCCCCGCGGGCTCTGGAAACACCATATATTTT

V gene: TRBV7-9
J gene: TRBJ1-1
D gene: NA
clone size: NA
CDR3 protein: CASSLEFRGAEAFF
CDR3 DNA: TGTGCCAGCAGCTTAGAATTTCGGGGGGCTGAAGCTTTCTTT

V gene: TRBV30
J gene: TRBJ1-3
D gene: NA
clone size: once
CDR3 protein: CAWSVPRPSGNTIYF
CDR3 DNA: TGTGCCTGGAGTGTACCGCGGCCCTCTGGAAACACCATATATTTT

V gene: TRBV5-1
J gene: TRBJ2-7
D gene: NA
clone size: NA
CDR3 protein: CASFRPTYEQYF
CDR3 DNA: TGCGCCAGCTTTCGTCCTACCTACGAGCAGTACTTC

V gene: TRBV6-2/TRBV6-3
J gene: TRBJ1-1
D gene: TRBD1
clone size: NA
CDR3 protein: CASSYRETGEDTEAFF
CDR3 DNA: TGTGCCAGCAGTTACAGGGAGACAGGGGAAGACACTGAAGCTTTCTTT

V gene: TRBV30
J gene: TRBJ1-1
D gene: TRBD1
clone size: NA
CDR3 protein: CAWSRPGDRAFLAAFF
CDR3 DNA: TGTGCCTGGAGTAGGCCGGGGGACAGGGCGTTTCTAGCAGCTTTCTTT

V gene: TRBV19
J gene: TRBJ2-5
D gene: TRBD2
clone size: NA
CDR3 protein: CASSIITGGPETQYF
CDR3 DNA: TGTGCCAGTAGTATAATAACGGGAGGGCCGGAGACCCAGTACTTC

V gene: TRBV5-1
J gene: TRBJ1-2
D gene: NA
clone size: few
CDR3 protein: CASSFRAAEGYTF
CDR3 DNA: TGCGCCAGCAGCTTCCGGGCAGCGGAGGGCTACACCTTC

V gene: TRBV7-3
J gene: TRBJ2-3
D gene: TRBD2
clone size: NA
CDR3 protein: CASDPRGLAGVRTDTQYF
CDR3 DNA: TGTGCCAGCGATCCGCGGGGATTAGCGGGAGTCCGGACAGATACGCAGTATTTT

V gene: TRBV11-2
J gene: TRBJ2-1
D gene: TRBD2
clone size: NA
CDR3 protein: CASSLLPAGVGEQFF
CDR3 DNA: TGTGCCAGCAGCTTACTGCCCGCGGGGGTAGGGGAGCAGTTCTTC

V gene: TRBV28
J gene: TRBJ2-1
D gene: TRBD2
clone size: NA
CDR3 protein: CASSPLTSGGDNEQFF
CDR3 DNA: TGTGCCAGCAGTCCATTGACTAGCGGGGGGGACAATGAGCAGTTCTTC

V gene: TRBV6-8
J gene: TRBJ2-7
D gene: TRBD1
clone size: NA
CDR3 protein: CASSYSKPIPGTGYDEQYF
CDR3 DNA: TGTGCCAGCAGTTACTCTAAACCAATACCCGGGACAGGGTACGACGAGCAGTACTTC

V gene: TRBV5-4
J gene: TRBJ2-7
D gene: TRBD2
clone size: NA
CDR3 protein: CASSWRTSGMGEQYF
CDR3 DNA: TGTGCCAGCAGCTGGCGGACTAGCGGGATGGGCGAGCAGTACTTC

V gene: TRBV19
J gene: TRBJ2-7
D gene: NA
clone size: few
CDR3 protein: CASSIGETVYEQYF
CDR3 DNA: TGTGCCAGTAGTATCGGGGAAACTGTCTACGAGCAGTACTTC

V gene: TRBV6-5
J gene: TRBJ2-7
D gene: NA
clone size: NA
CDR3 protein: CASSYDGSTAYEQYF
CDR3 DNA: TGTGCCAGCAGTTACGATGGTAGCACGGCCTACGAGCAGTACTTC

V gene: TRBV6-5
J gene: TRBJ2-6
D gene: NA
clone size: NA
CDR3 protein: CASHSGANVLTF
CDR3 DNA: TGTGCCAGTCATTCTGGGGCCAACGTCCTGACTTTC

V gene: TRBV5-1
J gene: TRBJ2-1
D gene: NA
clone size: NA
CDR3 protein: CASSLDPGNEQFF
CDR3 DNA: TGCGCCAGCAGCTTAGACCCCGGGAATGAGCAGTTCTTC

V gene: TRBV5-8
J gene: TRBJ1-1
D gene: NA
clone size: NA
CDR3 protein: CASIREWEGWPLNTEAFF
CDR3 DNA: TGTGCCAGCATCCGGGAATGGGAAGGGTGGCCTCTGAACACTGAAGCTTTCTTT

V gene: TRBV13
J gene: TRBJ2-3
D gene: NA
clone size: NA
CDR3 protein: CASSLPTADTQYF
CDR3 DNA: TGTGCCAGCAGCTTGCCGACTGCAGATACGCAGTATTTT

V gene: TRBV7-8
J gene: TRBJ1-3
D gene: NA
clone size: NA
CDR3 protein: CASSLSGGAGNTIYF
CDR3 DNA: TGTGCCAGCAGCTTAAGCGGGGGCGCTGGAAACACCATATATTTT

V gene: TRBV19
J gene: TRBJ1-1
D gene: TRBD1
clone size: NA
CDR3 protein: CASSIGQGGTEAFF
CDR3 DNA: TGTGCCAGTAGTATCGGACAGGGGGGCACTGAAGCTTTCTTT

V gene: TRBV5-5
J gene: TRBJ1-1
D gene: NA
clone size: NA
CDR3 protein: CASSLDLNTEAFF
CDR3 DNA: TGTGCCAGCAGCTTGGACTTGAACACTGAAGCTTTCTTT

V gene: TRBV7-3
J gene: TRBJ2-1
D gene: NA
clone size: NA
CDR3 protein: CASSRGYNLYNEQFF
CDR3 DNA: TGTGCCAGCAGCAGGGGGTATAATTTATACAATGAGCAGTTCTTC

V gene: TRBV7-2
J gene: TRBJ2-7
D gene: NA
clone size: NA
CDR3 protein: CASSRSPGEEEQYF
CDR3 DNA: TGTGCCAGCAGCCGCAGTCCCGGGGAAGAGGAGCAGTACTTC

V gene: TRBV29-1
J gene: TRBJ1-2
D gene: NA
clone size: NA
CDR3 protein: CSVEYSIYGYTF
CDR3 DNA: TGCAGCGTTGAGTACAGCATTTATGGCTACACCTTC

V gene: TRBV14
J gene: TRBJ1-1
D gene: NA
clone size: NA
CDR3 protein: CASSQYREAFF
CDR3 DNA: TGTGCCAGCAGCCAGTACAGAGAAGCTTTCTTT

V gene: TRBV6-5
J gene: TRBJ1-2
D gene: NA
clone size: NA
CDR3 protein: CASSFGGASGYTF
CDR3 DNA: TGTGCCAGCAGTTTTGGGGGCGCAAGTGGCTACACCTTC

V gene: TRBV5-1
J gene: TRBJ2-5
D gene: NA
clone size: NA
CDR3 protein: CASSLSGPGASETQYF
CDR3 DNA: TGCGCCAGCAGCTTGAGTGGGCCAGGGGCGTCGGAGACCCAGTACTTC

V gene: TRBV28
J gene: TRBJ1-5
D gene: NA
clone size: NA
CDR3 protein: CASSLMVEGGQPQHF
CDR3 DNA: TGTGCCAGCAGTTTAATGGTGGAGGGTGGTCAGCCCCAGCATTTT

V gene: TRBV5-1
J gene: TRBJ1-1
D gene: TRBD1
clone size: NA
CDR3 protein: CASSTDRVGNTEAFF
CDR3 DNA: TGCGCCAGCAGCACCGACAGGGTCGGGAACACTGAAGCTTTCTTT

V gene: TRBV5-1
J gene: TRBJ2-3
D gene: NA
clone size: NA
CDR3 protein: CASSPKGVSSTDTQYF
CDR3 DNA: TGCGCCAGCAGCCCCAAGGGGGTCTCTAGCACAGATACGCAGTATTTT

V gene: TRBV6-1
J gene: TRBJ2-7
D gene: TRBD2
clone size: NA
CDR3 protein: CASSEPPGLQREQYF
CDR3 DNA: TGTGCCAGCAGTGAACCCCCGGGACTACAACGCGAGCAGTACTTC

V gene: TRBV3-1/TRBV3-2
J gene: TRBJ1-3
D gene: NA
clone size: NA
CDR3 protein: CASSQARGRENTIYF
CDR3 DNA: TGTGCCAGCAGCCAAGCGCGGGGCAGGGAAAACACCATATATTTT

V gene: TRBV6-7
J gene: TRBJ2-7
D gene: NA
clone size: NA
CDR3 protein: CASSYSTRVPQGEQYF
CDR3 DNA: TGTGCCAGCAGTTACTCGACACGGGTCCCCCAGGGCGAGCAGTACTTC

V gene: TRBV6-5
J gene: TRBJ1-1
D gene: NA
clone size: NA
CDR3 protein: CAISGGMNTEAFF
CDR3 DNA: TGTGCCATATCGGGGGGGATGAACACTGAAGCTTTCTTT

V gene: TRBV19
J gene: TRBJ2-7
D gene: TRBD1
clone size: NA
CDR3 protein: CASSPGQVYYEQYF
CDR3 DNA: TGTGCCAGTAGTCCCGGACAGGTTTACTACGAGCAGTACTTC

V gene: TRBV7-3
J gene: TRBJ1-3
D gene: NA
clone size: few
CDR3 protein: CASSPTGNTIYF
CDR3 DNA: TGTGCCAGCAGCCCAACTGGAAACACCATATATTTT

V gene: TRBV5-1
J gene: TRBJ1-1
D gene: NA
clone size: few
CDR3 protein: CASSLNRNTEAFF
CDR3 DNA: TGCGCCAGCAGCTTGAACAGGAACACTGAAGCTTTCTTT

V gene: TRBV12-3/TRBV12-4
J gene: TRBJ1-2
D gene: TRBD1
clone size: NA
CDR3 protein: CASKGQGAGGYTF
CDR3 DNA: TGTGCCAGCAAGGGACAGGGGGCAGGAGGCTACACCTTC

V gene: TRBV4-3
J gene: TRBJ1-2
D gene: NA
clone size: many
CDR3 protein: CASSPPHAGRDGYTF
CDR3 DNA: TGCGCCAGCAGCCCACCTCACGCGGGTAGGGATGGCTACACCTTC

V gene: TRBV7-6
J gene: TRBJ2-1
D gene: NA
clone size: NA
CDR3 protein: CASSLQVSEQFF
CDR3 DNA: TGTGCCAGCAGCTTACAGGTCTCTGAGCAGTTCTTC

V gene: TRBV5-1
J gene: TRBJ1-4
D gene: TRBD1
clone size: once
CDR3 protein: CASSADRGFEKLFF
CDR3 DNA: TGCGCCAGCAGCGCGGACAGGGGGTTTGAAAAACTGTTTTTT